The following is a T cell receptor (beta chain) sequence with its context. This clonotype was seen repeatedly, ten times or more. Its antigen is not yet known. Base qualities are missing; no much larger clone stands one base away. The library was built by means of 5' RACE. The instrument was an Illumina HiSeq 2500. The second PCR ran for about 6 to 12 cycles and used a J-beta primer mix along with a sample-barcoded 5' primer. A template-switch 5' adaptor carrying 12 random nucleotides introduced a unique molecular identifier onto each TCR beta cDNA molecule. Each sample yielded at least 3 million CDR3-containing paired-end reads. All of the RNA was converted into first-strand cDNA using the Mint cDNA synthesis kit, with a TRBC-specific oligonucleotide serving as the primer. Following uracil-DNA glycosylase treatment, all cDNA underwent a first 18-cycle PCR with the universal primers M1SS and BC2_uni_R. The paper's data handling went like this. Each sample was normalized by randomly selecting 1 million high-quality reads, each carrying a distinct molecular identifier. Instead of being binned into consensus sequences, reads that shared molecular identifiers were thrown out. MiTCR, set to a Q25 quality threshold and the strictest error-elimination algorithm, was used for CDR3 identification, clonotype clustering and error correction. Lower-bound total TCR beta diversity was estimated with a nonparametric unseen species model using Euler transformation. Clones were called with MiXCR by TCRdb after fastp trimmed the public reads at Q25, and only in-frame beta chains were retained. For every CDR3 protein sequence, its rows merge into one entry that carries the most common genes and DNA. Here the V and J calls rest on TCRdb's processing, not on the authors' analysis. The sample table records roughly 1.7 million distinct CDR3 sequences; roughly a third of these occur just once. The leading ten clones occupy around 11% of the sample.

This sample stems from a study of blood T cells in healthy people across ages (dated by TCRdb to the mid-2010s). General notes on the study: Template switching captured roughly one uniquely barcoded TCR beta cDNA molecule per two T cells in model experiments. Using deep sequencing normalized with unique cDNA molecular identifiers, the study measured how TCR beta repertoire diversity changes with age. The donors were split into four age groups: young (average around 16 years), middle-aged (roughly 40), aged (roughly 68) and long-lived (roughly 80). Donors of different ages were randomly distributed across sequencing lanes to avoid experimental bias. Using the same blood draw, the study looked at two additional independent replicas of 1 million unique cDNA reads for two donors, one aged 18 to 29 and the other aged 80 or older. What the research found in general, with its limitations: The percentage of naive T cells measured by flow cytometry correlated strongly with observed TCR beta diversity. Bulk unsorted PBMC profiling prevented conclusive comparison of naive and antigen-experienced compartments. Estimates of total diversity from one million sequenced T cells were regarded as lower bounds and underestimates. Compared with the aged group, the long-lived group had more naive CD4+ T cells, fewer expanded clones and increased TCR diversity, suggesting age selection. Observed TCR beta diversity per million T cells fell roughly linearly with age, and a significant reduction was already apparent by age about 36. The CMV infection status of donors was not known, potentially confounding age-related changes in expanded clonotypes.

Relative to germline, V is missing 6 bases and J is missing 5 bases, with 8 bases of the junction outside any gene match. There are 15 amino acids in the CDR3, from cysteine to phenylalanine inclusive. The entry retains the CDR3 DNA only, 45 bases that are in frame from base 1. Donors were roughly 40 systemically healthy Caucasian individuals from Russia aged roughly 6 to 90 years. Each donor gave ten milliliters of peripheral blood, drawn into EDTA-treated Vacutainer tubes. Ficoll-Paque density-gradient centrifugation was used to isolate PBMCs, with at least 7 million obtained per sample. Trizol reagent was used to extract total RNA from the PBMCs, yielding at least 6 micrograms per sample. The percentages of naive CD45RAhigh/CD27high T cells were determined by flow cytometry on a PBMC aliquot from every donor.

Specimen: blood. The clonotype comes from a woman under 40 in good health. This sequence uses TRBV12-3 or TRBV12-4 and TRBJ2-1; a stretch of 9 junction bases matches TRBD2. CDR3 sequence: CASSPSGGSNNEQFF. The nucleotide sequence is given as TGTGCCAGCAGCCCAAGCGGGGGGTCCAACAATGAGCAGTTCTTC.